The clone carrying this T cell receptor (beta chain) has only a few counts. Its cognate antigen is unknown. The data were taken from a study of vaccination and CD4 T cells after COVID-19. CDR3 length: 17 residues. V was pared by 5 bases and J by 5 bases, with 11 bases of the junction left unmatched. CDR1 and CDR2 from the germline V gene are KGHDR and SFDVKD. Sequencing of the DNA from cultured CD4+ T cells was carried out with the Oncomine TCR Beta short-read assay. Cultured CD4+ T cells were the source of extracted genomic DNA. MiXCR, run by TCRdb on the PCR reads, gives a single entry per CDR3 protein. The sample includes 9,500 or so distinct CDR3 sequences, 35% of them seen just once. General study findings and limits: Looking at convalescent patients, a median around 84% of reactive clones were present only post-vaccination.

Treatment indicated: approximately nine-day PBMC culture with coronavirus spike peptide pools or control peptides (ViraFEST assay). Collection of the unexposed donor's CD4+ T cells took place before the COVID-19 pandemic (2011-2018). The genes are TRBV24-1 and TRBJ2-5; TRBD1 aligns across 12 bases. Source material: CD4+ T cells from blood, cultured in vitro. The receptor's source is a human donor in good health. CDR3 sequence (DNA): TGTGCCACCAGTGCGGGGACAGGGGGCACCTGGGGGGAGACCCAGTACTTC. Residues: CATSAGTGGTWGETQYF.